Detailed here is one TCR beta chain. This record comes from a study of T cell changes during pregnancy in multiple sclerosis. Generated by immunoSEQ multiplex PCR, the TCRdb table keeps only in-frame clones and is missing some. The sample lists about 38,000 clones; 90% were seen once. The sample here was CD4+ T cells from peripheral blood mononuclear cells, taken in the second trimester of pregnancy. This receptor was identified in a female donor with multiple sclerosis, enrolled in a pregnancy study.

The CDR3 DNA follows: TGTGCCAGTAGAAAAGCCTTGGGACTAGAACAATCTGGGGCCAACGTCCTGACTTTC. Its protein product is CASRKALGLEQSGANVLTF. This chain joins TRBV19 and TRBJ2-6; TRBD2 matches at 8 bases. V shed 6 bases and J 1 base; nucleotides not matched to a gene: 14. Germline CDR1 reads LNHDA; CDR2 reads SQIVND (reference sequence). CDR3 length equals 19 residues.